The rows below give T cell receptor beta chains drawn from one sample of a study of shared clonotypes between healthy human individuals. Here immunoSEQ multiplex PCR was the method, and the copy in TCRdb shows in-frame clones only, minus some. The sample holds approximately 740,000 clones, over 90% seen once. What was sequenced was naive CD8+ T cells sorted from blood. These receptors came from a man aged 25-45 years in good health. The CDR3 runs from the conserved cysteine through the conserved F or W. The D gene is left open where the match is weak.

>TRBJ1-1|-|TRBV4-1
CASSQSGGTEAFF
>TRBJ1-1|-|TRBV28
CASSSRRFLVAEAFF
>TRBJ2-2|TRBD2|TRBV7-8
CASSLARLSGSAGELFF
>TRBJ2-7|TRBD1|TRBV6-1
CASSVNRDRVPYEQYF
>TRBJ2-7|-|TRBV2
CASSELYEQYF
>TRBJ2-3|-|TRBV6-1
CASSRLADTQYF
>TRBJ2-1|TRBD2|TRBV11-2
CASSSLAGVNEQFF
>TRBJ2-3|-|TRBV6-5
CASSYYPATDTQYF
>TRBJ2-1|-|TRBV7-9
CASSPPGMSYNEQFF
>TRBJ2-4|-|TRBV7-9
CASSLEGKAYIQYF
>TRBJ1-4|-|TRBV7-9
CASSFSGAEKLFF
>TRBJ2-7|TRBD2|TRBV5-6
CASSSGERREGAYEQYF
>TRBJ2-5|TRBD1|TRBV29-1
CSVGRDRRQETQYF
>TRBJ2-3|-|TRBV6-1
CASKYSPDTQYF
>TRBJ2-1|TRBD1|TRBV16
CASSLLSAGGNEQFF
>TRBJ2-7|-|TRBV7-9
CASSPGSTAYEQYF
>TRBJ2-7|TRBD2|TRBV28
CASTTLEPLAGTEQYF
>TRBJ1-5|-|TRBV4-1
CASSQDSGLGNQPQHF
>TRBJ2-5|-|TRBV5-4
CASSLEQTQETQYF
>TRBJ2-7|-|TRBV13
CASSQGSYEQYF
>TRBJ2-1|-|TRBV5-1
CASSLGGNEQFF
>TRBJ1-3|-|TRBV5-1
CASSFSGSSGNTIYF
>TRBJ2-1|TRBD1|TRBV7-8
CASSFGQGTNEQFF
>TRBJ2-5|TRBD1|TRBV28
CASSYRTGHYQETQYF
>TRBJ2-3|-|TRBV7-9
CASSFRYTQYF
>TRBJ2-1|TRBD2|TRBV27
CASSRLADFYNEQFF
>TRBJ1-4|-|TRBV27
CASSLLGSATNEKLFF
>TRBJ1-1|-|TRBV7-9
CASRGDTEAFF
>TRBJ2-7|TRBD1|TRBV25-1
CASSAGTGYEQYF
>TRBJ2-7|TRBD2|TRBV6-5
CASRQISGTAYEQYF
>TRBJ2-7|-|TRBV7-9
CASSPLTGVYEQYF
>TRBJ2-7|TRBD2|TRBV5-1
CASSLVSGSSYEQYF
>TRBJ2-7|-|TRBV7-9
CASTFRGAPTYEQYF
>TRBJ1-1|TRBD1|TRBV14
CASSLRQGVVNTEAFF
>TRBJ2-5|TRBD2|TRBV7-9
CASRARGGGSRETQYF
>TRBJ2-7|-|TRBV9
CASSVDPTYEQYF
>TRBJ2-2|TRBD2|TRBV7-6
CASSSFASGSFTGELFF
>TRBJ2-7|-|TRBV5-6
CASSFSAKVYEQYF
>TRBJ2-7|-|TRBV29-1
CSVVPAAEAYEQYF
>TRBJ2-7|TRBD2|TRBV28
CASSSPGAILAGQRFYEQYF
>TRBJ2-1|-|TRBV5-5
CASSLVGRGNEQFF
>TRBJ2-1|TRBD2|TRBV7-8
CASSLLAGVGNEQFF
>TRBJ2-5|-|TRBV7-2
CASRNRGRETQYF
>TRBJ2-3|TRBD2|TRBV5-4
CASSSTVSGSIADTQYF
>TRBJ2-3|-|TRBV10-3
CATNPSGLTSTDTQYF
>TRBJ2-7|-|TRBV7-8
CASSLGGPYSYEQYF
>TRBJ2-7|-|TRBV6-6
CASRLGADEQYF
>TRBJ2-1|TRBD2|TRBV27
CASSHGGTNSYNEQFF
>TRBJ2-7|-|TRBV28
CASSFPPRAYEQYF
>TRBJ2-1|-|TRBV27
CASRNLYNEQFF
>TRBJ2-7|-|TRBV19
CASSSNRAPYEQYF
>TRBJ1-1|-|TRBV29-1
CSVAIVGTEAFF
>TRBJ2-7|TRBD1|TRBV9
CASSGVQGLSEQYF
>TRBJ1-2|TRBD1|TRBV7-9
CASSLKDRGLGYTF
>TRBJ2-5|-|TRBV4-1
CASSQVSPGETQYF